This TCR beta chain was observed in a study of shared clonotypes between healthy human individuals. Whole-study results and caveats: When compared with the clonotypes that were shared by all four sorted-subset donors, the non-shared clonotypes turned out to have lower generation probabilities. Four donors shared approximately 5% of their naive CD4 clonotypes.

The V segment lost 5 bases and the J segment 5 bases; nucleotides outside the gene matches: 7. Germline V gene data show CDR1 as SGHAT and CDR2 as FQNNGV. This CDR3 is built from 15 residues. Note on this clone: What it binds is not known.

The naive CD8 subset, CD45RO-negative cells positively selected for CCR7, excluded terminally differentiated effector memory CD45RA+ cells. The data were produced by immunoSEQ multiplex PCR, yet TCRdb's version contains in-frame clones alone and is incomplete. The sample yields some 2.1 million clones, around 96% seen once. Sequencing used naive CD8+ T cells sorted from blood. This TCR was recovered from a man aged 18 to 29 in good health. The rearrangement uses TRBV11-2 and TRBJ2-2; 8 bases line up with TRBD2. The CDR3 DNA reads as TGTGCCAGCAGCCCCTGGGAGCGGGGGACCGGGGAGCTGTTTTTT. Residues: CASSPWERGTGELFF.